This section outlines one T cell receptor beta chain sequence together with its context. As yet, its antigen is unknown. Methods described previously were used for bulk TCR libraries, and listed TCR primers were applied. In TCRdb, the PCR reads were re-called with MiXCR into one record per CDR3 protein. The repertoire has over 550,000 distinct CDR3 sequences, 25% of them found once; the top ten carry 0.78%. Naive CD8 T cells, phenotype CD8+CD4-CCR7+CD45RA+, were sorted. The data stem from a study of molecular identifiers for immune sequencing clone quantification. Study-level background: Split five ways in replicates, RNA from around 20,000 or 99,000 naive CD8 cells had four portions sequenced. General study results and limits: Spiked Jurkat TCR RNA equal to one cell could reportedly be picked out among 940,000 or so naive cells.

CDR3 length: 17 amino acids. V lost 2 bases and J lost 5; bases outside the gene matches: 12. From germline, CDR1 is MDHEN and CDR2 SYDVKM. The chain combines TRBV28 with TRBJ2-5; 9 bases line up with TRBD2. This sequence originates from a human donor in good health. Some libraries in this study had Jurkat cell RNA spiked in. Sequencing input: naive CD8+ T cells from blood, with Jurkat cell RNA spiked in. Subset: FACS-sorted CD8+CD4-CCR7+CD45RA+ naive T cells. CDR3 in DNA: TGTGCCAGCAGTTTACCCCCGTTGGCGGGAGGGCGGGAGACCCAGTACTTC. This translates into CASSLPPLAGGRETQYF.